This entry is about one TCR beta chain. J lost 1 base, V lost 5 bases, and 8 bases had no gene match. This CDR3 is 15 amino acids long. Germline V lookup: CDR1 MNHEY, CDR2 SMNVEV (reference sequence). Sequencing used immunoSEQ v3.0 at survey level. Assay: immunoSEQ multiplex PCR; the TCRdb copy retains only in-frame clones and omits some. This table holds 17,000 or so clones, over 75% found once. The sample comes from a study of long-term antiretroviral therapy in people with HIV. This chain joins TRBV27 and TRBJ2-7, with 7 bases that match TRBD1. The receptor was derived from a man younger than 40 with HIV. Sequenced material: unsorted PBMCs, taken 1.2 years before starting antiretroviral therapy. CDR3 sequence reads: CASSPQTTGSYEQYF. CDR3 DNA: TGTGCCAGCAGTCCTCAAACGACAGGGTCCTACGAGCAGTACTTC.